The source of this T cell receptor (beta chain) is a study of post-analysis software for immune sequencing data. The TCR beta cDNA libraries carried unique molecular identifiers. A single record per CDR3 protein comes from TCRdb applying MiXCR to the PCR reads. The sample lists some 260,000 distinct CDR3 sequences; 36% were seen once. In germline, CDR1 is SEHNR, CDR2 FQNEAQ (reference sequence). CDR3 length: 15 residues. Germline trimming cut 8 bases from V and 1 base from J; bases unmatched to any gene: 6. This clonotype was recorded at least ten times. Antigen unknown. Study findings and constraints: Five TRBV segments, including TRBV5-6, TRBV5-1 and TRBV20-1, were more frequent in patients than controls.

The V call is TRBV7-9, the J call TRBJ2-5; TRBD1 matches at 11 bases. This TCR derives from a girl aged 5-17 years with multiple sclerosis. The material sequenced was blood. The CDR3 is CASLPGTGGQETQYF. CDR3 DNA: TGTGCCAGCTTACCCGGGACAGGGGGCCAAGAGACCCAGTACTTC. Using reference TRBV7-9 and TRBJ2-5 for the parts outside the CDR3, the full variable domain is DTGVSQNPRHKITKRGQNVTFRCDPISEHNRLYWYRQTLGQGPEFLTYFQNEAQLEKSRLLSDRFSAERPKGSFSTLEIQRTEQGDSAMYLCASLPGTGGQETQYFGPGTRLLVL.